The source of this T cell receptor beta chain is a study of T cells in Graves' hyperthyroidism and ophthalmopathy. Germline trimming cut 1 base from V and 5 bases from J; bases unmatched to any gene: 3. This CDR3 spans 15 amino acids. Amplification of TCR beta CDR3 regions was performed using RNA transcripts as template. The study used the HTBI primer set for a first-round RT-PCR of the TCR CDR3. One entry per CDR3 protein results from TCRdb running MiXCR on the multiplex PCR reads. Here the sample spans hundreds of thousands of distinct CDR3 sequences, roughly 14% being singletons. The study's findings and limits: Ophthalmopathy could be told apart from stable hyperthyroidism with a 13 V-J model.

In this sample, this clonotype turned up many times. Antigen: not known. The V and J genes are TRBV12-3 or TRBV12-4 and TRBJ2-2; TRBD2 matches at 8 bases. The sequence derives from a woman aged 40 to 50 with Graves' ophthalmopathy. Sample: blood. This chain's CDR3 is CASSLDQRETGELFF. The CDR3 DNA is TGTGCCAGCAGTTTAGACCAGCGGGAGACCGGGGAGCTGTTTTTT.